The clone carrying this TCR beta chain was detected a few times. These data come from a study of control samples from healthy donors and cancer patients. Using immunoSEQ multiplex PCR, the repertoire was profiled, and TCRdb retains in-frame clones only, with some absent. Counted here are almost 90,000 clones, approximately 86% occurring once; the ten biggest clones make up around a fifth. Input material: blood. This TCR came from a man between 25 and 39 years old in good health.

CDR3 sequence reads: CAWSEWTGATEAFF. The CDR3 DNA follows: TGTGCCTGGAGTGAATGGACAGGGGCGACTGAAGCTTTCTTT. This chain links TRBV30 with TRBJ1-1; 9 bases are a match to TRBD1. The CDR3 consists of 14 residues. Trimming cost V 1 base and J 5 bases; bases outside gene matches: 5. Looked up from germline, CDR1 is GTSNPN and CDR2 is SVGIG (reference sequence).